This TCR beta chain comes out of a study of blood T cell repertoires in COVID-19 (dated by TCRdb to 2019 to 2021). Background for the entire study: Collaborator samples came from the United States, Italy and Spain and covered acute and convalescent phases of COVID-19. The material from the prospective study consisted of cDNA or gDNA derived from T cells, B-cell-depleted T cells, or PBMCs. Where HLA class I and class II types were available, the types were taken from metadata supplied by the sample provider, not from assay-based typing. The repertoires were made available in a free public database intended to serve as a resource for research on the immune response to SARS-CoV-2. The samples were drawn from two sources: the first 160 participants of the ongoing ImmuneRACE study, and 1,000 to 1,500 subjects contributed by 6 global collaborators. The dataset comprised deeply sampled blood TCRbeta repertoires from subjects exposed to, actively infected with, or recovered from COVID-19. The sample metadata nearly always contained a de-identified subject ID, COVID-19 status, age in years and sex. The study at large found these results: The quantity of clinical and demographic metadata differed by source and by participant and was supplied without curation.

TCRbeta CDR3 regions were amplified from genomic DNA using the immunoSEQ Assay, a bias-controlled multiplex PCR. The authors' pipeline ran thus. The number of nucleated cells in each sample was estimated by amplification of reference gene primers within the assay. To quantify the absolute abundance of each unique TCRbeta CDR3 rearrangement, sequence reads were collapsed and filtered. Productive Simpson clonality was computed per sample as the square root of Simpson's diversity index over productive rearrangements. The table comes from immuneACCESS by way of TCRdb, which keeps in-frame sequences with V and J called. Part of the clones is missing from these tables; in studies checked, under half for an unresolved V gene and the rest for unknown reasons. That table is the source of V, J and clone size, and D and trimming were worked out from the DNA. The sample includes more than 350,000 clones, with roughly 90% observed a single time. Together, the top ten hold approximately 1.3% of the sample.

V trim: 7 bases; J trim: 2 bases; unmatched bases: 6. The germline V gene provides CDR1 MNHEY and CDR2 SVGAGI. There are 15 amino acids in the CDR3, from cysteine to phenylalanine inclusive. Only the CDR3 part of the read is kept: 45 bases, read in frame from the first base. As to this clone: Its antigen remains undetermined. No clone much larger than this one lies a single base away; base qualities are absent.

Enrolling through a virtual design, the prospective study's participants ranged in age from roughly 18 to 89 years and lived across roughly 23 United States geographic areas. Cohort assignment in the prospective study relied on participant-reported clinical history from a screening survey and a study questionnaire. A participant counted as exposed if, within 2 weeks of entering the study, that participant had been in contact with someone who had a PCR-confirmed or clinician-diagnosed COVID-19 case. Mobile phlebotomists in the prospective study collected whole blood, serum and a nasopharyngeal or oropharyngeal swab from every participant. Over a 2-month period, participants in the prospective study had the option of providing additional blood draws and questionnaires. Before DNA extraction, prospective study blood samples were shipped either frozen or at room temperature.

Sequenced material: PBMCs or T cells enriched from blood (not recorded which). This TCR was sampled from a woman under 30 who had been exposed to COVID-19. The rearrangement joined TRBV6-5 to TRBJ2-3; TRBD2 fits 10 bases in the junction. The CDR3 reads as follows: CASNRAGGSTDTQYF. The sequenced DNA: TGTGCCAGCAACCGAGCGGGGGGGTCCACAGATACGCAGTATTTT.